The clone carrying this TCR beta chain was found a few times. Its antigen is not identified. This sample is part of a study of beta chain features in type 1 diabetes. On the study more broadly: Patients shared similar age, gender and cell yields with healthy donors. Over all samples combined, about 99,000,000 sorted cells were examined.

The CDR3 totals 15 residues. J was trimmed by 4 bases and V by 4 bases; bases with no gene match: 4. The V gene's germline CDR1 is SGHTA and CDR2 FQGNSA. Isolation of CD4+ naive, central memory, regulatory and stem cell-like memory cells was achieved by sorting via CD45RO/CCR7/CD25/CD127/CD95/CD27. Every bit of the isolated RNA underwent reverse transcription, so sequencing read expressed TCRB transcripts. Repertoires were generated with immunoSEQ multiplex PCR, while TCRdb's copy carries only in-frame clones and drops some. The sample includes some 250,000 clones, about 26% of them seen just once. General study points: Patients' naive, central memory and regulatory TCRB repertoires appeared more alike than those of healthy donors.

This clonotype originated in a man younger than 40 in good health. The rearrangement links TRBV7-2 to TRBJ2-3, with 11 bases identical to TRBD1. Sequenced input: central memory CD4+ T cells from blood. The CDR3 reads CASSSRTGGPDTQYF. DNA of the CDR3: TGTGCCAGCAGCTCCAGGACAGGGGGCCCAGATACGCAGTATTTT. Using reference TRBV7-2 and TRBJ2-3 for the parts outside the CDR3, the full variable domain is GAGVSQSPSNKVTEKGKDVELRCDPISGHTALYWYRQSLGQGLEFLIYFQGNSAPDKSGLPSDRFSAERTGGSVSTLTIQRTQQEDSAVYLCASSSRTGGPDTQYFGPGTRLTVL.